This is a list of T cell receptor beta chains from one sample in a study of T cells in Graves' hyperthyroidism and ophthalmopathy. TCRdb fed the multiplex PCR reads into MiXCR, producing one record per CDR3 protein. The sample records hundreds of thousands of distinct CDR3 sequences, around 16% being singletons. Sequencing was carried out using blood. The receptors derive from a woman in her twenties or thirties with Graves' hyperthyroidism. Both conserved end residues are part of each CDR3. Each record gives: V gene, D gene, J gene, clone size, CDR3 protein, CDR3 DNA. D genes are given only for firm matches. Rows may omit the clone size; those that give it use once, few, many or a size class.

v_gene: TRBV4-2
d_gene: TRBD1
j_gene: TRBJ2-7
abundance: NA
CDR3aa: CASSQDPANRGPYEQYF
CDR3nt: TGTGCCAGCAGCCAAGATCCGGCAAACAGGGGACCCTACGAGCAGTACTTC

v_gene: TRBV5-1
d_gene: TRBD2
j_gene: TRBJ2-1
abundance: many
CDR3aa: CASSSWVAGSYNEQFF
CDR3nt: TGCGCCAGCAGCTCCTGGGTAGCGGGATCCTACAATGAGCAGTTCTTC

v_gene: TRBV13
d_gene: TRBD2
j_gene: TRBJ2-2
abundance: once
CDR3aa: CASSPGTSFAGELFF
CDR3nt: TGTGCCAGCAGCCCGGGGACTAGTTTTGCCGGGGAGCTGTTTTTT

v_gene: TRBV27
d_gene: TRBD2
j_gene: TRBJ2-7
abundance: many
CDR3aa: CASSIYGGYEQYF
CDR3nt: TGTGCCTCCAGCATATACGGGGGGTACGAGCAGTACTTC

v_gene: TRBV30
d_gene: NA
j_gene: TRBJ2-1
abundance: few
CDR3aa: CAWRRQSYNEQFF
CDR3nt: TGTGCCTGGAGGCGACAGTCCTACAATGAGCAGTTCTTC

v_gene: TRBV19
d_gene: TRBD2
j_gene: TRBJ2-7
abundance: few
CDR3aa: CASSNAGGTYEQYF
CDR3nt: TGTGCCAGTAGTAACGCGGGAGGCACGTACGAGCAGTACTTC

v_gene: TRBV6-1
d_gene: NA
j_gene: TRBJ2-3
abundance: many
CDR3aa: CASNLRGGGTDTQYF
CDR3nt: TGTGCCAGCAATCTCCGGGGTGGGGGCACAGATACGCAGTATTTT

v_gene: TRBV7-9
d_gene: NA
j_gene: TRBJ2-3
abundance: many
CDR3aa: CASSHDTDTQYF
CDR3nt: TGTGCCAGCAGTCATGACACAGATACGCAGTATTTT

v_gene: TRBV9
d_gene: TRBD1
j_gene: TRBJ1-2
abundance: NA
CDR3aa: CASGSGGAGYGYTF
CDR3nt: TGTGCCAGCGGGTCAGGGGGCGCGGGCTATGGCTACACCTTC

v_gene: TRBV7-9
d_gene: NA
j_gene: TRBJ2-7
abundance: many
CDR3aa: CASSPDGSFSYEQYF
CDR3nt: TGTGCCAGCAGCCCCGACGGGAGCTTCTCCTACGAGCAGTACTTC

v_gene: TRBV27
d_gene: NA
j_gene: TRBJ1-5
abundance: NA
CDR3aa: CASSLFFRNQPQHF
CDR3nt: TGTGCCAGCAGTTTATTTTTCCGCAATCAGCCCCAGCATTTT

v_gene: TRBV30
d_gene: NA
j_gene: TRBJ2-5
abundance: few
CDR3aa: CAWSAGGQLLYF
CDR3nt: TGTGCCTGGAGTGCAGGGGGGCAGCTTCTGTACTTC

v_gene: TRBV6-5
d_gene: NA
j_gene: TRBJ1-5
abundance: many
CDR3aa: CASSYSVGGRNQPQHF
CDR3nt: TGTGCCAGCAGTTACTCGGTCGGAGGACGCAATCAGCCCCAGCATTTT

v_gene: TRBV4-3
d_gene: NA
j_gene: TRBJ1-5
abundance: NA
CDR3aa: CASSQDGGPHQPQHF
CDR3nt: TGCGCCAGCAGCCAAGATGGGGGCCCTCATCAGCCCCAGCATTTT

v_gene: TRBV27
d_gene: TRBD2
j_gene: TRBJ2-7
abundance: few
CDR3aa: CASSFAGGHSYEQYF
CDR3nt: TGTGCCAGCAGCTTTGCGGGAGGGCACTCCTACGAGCAGTACTTC

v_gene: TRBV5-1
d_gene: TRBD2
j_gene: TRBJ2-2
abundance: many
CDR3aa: CASSRGSGGANTGELFF
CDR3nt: TGCGCCAGCAGTCGGGGGAGCGGGGGCGCGAACACCGGGGAGCTGTTTTTT

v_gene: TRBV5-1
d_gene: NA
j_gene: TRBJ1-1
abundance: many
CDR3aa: CASSLDPGQRNTEAFF
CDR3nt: TGCGCCAGCAGCTTGGATCCGGGACAACGAAACACTGAAGCTTTCTTT

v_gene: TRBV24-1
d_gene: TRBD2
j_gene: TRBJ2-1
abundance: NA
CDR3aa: CATSVGTLGGDEQFF
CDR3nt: TGTGCCACCAGTGTTGGGACCCTGGGGGGGGATGAGCAGTTCTTC

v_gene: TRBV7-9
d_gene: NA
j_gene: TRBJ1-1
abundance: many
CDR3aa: CASGFGVNTEAFF
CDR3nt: TGTGCCAGCGGGTTCGGGGTTAACACTGAAGCTTTCTTT

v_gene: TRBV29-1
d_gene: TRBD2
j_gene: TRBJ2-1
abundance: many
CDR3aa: CSVGGLAGPSSYNEQFF
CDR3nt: TGCAGCGTGGGGGGACTAGCGGGGCCTAGCTCCTACAATGAGCAGTTCTTC

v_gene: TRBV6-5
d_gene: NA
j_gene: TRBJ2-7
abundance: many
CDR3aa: CASSYSLVEQYF
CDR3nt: TGTGCCAGCAGTTACTCCCTAGTGGAGCAGTACTTC

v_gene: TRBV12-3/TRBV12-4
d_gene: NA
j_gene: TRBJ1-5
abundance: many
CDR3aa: CASSLGKTNQPQHF
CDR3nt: TGTGCCAGCAGTTTGGGGAAGACCAATCAGCCCCAGCATTTT

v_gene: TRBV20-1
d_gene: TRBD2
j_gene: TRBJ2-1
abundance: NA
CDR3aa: CSARGGSAIAGGEQFF
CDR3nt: TGCAGTGCTAGAGGGGGTTCAGCGATCGCGGGAGGGGAGCAGTTCTTC

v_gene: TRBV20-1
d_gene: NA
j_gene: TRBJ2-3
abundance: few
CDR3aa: CSARDRTPADTQYF
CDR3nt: TGCAGTGCTAGAGACCGGACTCCCGCCGATACGCAGTATTTT